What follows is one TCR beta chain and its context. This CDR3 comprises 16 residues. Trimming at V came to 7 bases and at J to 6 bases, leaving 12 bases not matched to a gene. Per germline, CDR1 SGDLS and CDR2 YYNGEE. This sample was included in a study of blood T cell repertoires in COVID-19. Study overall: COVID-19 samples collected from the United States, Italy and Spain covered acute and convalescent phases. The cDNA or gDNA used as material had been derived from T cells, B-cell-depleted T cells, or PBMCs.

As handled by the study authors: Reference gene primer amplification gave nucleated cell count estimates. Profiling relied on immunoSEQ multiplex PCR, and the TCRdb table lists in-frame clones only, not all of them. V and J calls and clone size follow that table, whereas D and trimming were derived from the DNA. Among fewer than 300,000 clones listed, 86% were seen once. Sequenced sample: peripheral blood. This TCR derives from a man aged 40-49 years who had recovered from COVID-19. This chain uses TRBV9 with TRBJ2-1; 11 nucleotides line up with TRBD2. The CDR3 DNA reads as TGTGCCAGCCACTTAGCGGGGGGGCCCTTACTCAATGAGCAGTTCTTC. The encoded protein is CASHLAGGPLLNEQFF.